The 25 T cell receptor beta chains in this list originate from one sample, sequenced in a study of identical twins. TCRdb processed the 5' RACE reads anew with MiXCR; each CDR3 protein has one entry. The table lists 450,000 to 600,000 distinct CDR3 sequences, approximately 20% of them singletons. The same data also went into a second study, on yellow fever vaccine responses in identical twins.

The sample comprised CD4+ T cells sorted from blood. Receptors were obtained from a woman aged 18-29 years in good health.

There are a few counts of this clonotype. The rearrangement joins TRBV7-2 to TRBJ2-7, with D unresolved. Looked up from germline, CDR1 is SGHTA and CDR2 is FQGNSA. The CDR3 loop spans 13 amino acids. V lost 4 bases, J lost 0 bases, and 7 bases lay in between. The CDR3 coding sequence is TGTGCCAGCAGCTCAGTCATCTCCTACGAGCAGTACTTC. It yields the protein CASSSVISYEQYF.

This clonotype was counted only a few times. The chain joins TRBV5-4 to TRBJ2-7, with a tentative D call TRBD1 (5 bases). The CDR3 loop spans 15 amino acids. V shed 5 bases and J shed 0 bases, with 15 bases lying between them. CDR1 and CDR2 from the germline V gene are SGHNT and YYREEE (reference sequence). The CDR3 loop reads CASRPGIRNSYEQYF. CDR3 DNA sequence: TGTGCCAGCAGACCAGGGATAAGAAACTCCTACGAGCAGTACTTC.

In its sample, this clonotype was seen a few times. The chain joins TRBV7-9 to TRBJ2-3, with 7 bases fitting TRBD2. CDR3 length: 13 amino acids. The V and J ends lost 3 bases and 9 bases, in that order; junction bases with no gene match: 6. Per germline, CDR1 SEHNR and CDR2 FQNEAQ (reference sequence). The CDR3 DNA sequence: TGTGCCAGCAGCTTCGGGACTACTGTCACGCAGTATTTT. It specifies CASSFGTTVTQYF.

CDR3 loop: CASSRDYTEAFF. DNA for the CDR3: TGTGCCAGCAGCAGGGACTACACTGAAGCTTTCTTT. V and J are TRBV7-9 and TRBJ1-1; D perhaps matches TRBD1 (5 bases). Looked up from germline, CDR1 is SEHNR and CDR2 is FQNEAQ (reference sequence). This CDR3 is built from 12 residues. Between the trimmed V and J ends, which lost 5 bases and 3 bases, there was a span of 7 bases.

This clonotype has just a few counts. V is TRBV29-1 and J is TRBJ2-1; D call uncertain. This CDR3 is built from 10 residues. Germline values: CDR1 SQVTM, CDR2 ANQGSEA. Between the trimmed V and J ends, which lost 4 bases and 9 bases, there was a span of 7 bases. The CDR3, as DNA: TGCAGCGTTGGAACGGGTGAGCAGTTCTTC. This codes for CSVGTGEQFF.

V is TRBV12-3 or TRBV12-4 and J is TRBJ2-2; D could derive from TRBD1 or TRBD2 (7 bases each). This CDR3 has 16 residues. The V end lost 7 bases, the J end lost 7 bases, and 22 bases lay between the germline ends. The CDR3, as DNA: TGTGCCAGCACACCAGGGGGACGGGGGAGGGTCGGGGAGCTGTTTTTT. Protein sequence: CASTPGGRGRVGELFF.

This clonotype was picked up a small number of times. This sequence joins TRBV7-9 and TRBJ2-7; a weak D match, TRBD2 (6 bases). Deletions cut 2 bases from V and 0 bases from J, with 14 bases between. CDR3 length equals 16 residues. Germline V gene lookup returns CDR1 SEHNR and CDR2 FQNEAQ (reference sequence). CDR3 bases: TGTGCCAGCAGCTTACTTCCGCGGGGCAGCTCCTACGAGCAGTACTTC. It yields the protein CASSLLPRGSSYEQYF.

Here the CDR3 reads CSAPGTGTYEQYF. CDR3 DNA sequence: TGCAGTGCTCCCGGGACAGGGACGTACGAGCAGTACTTC. V gene TRBV20-1 combines with J gene TRBJ2-7; 9 nucleotides line up with TRBD1. The V and J ends lost 5 bases and 4 bases, in that order; junction bases with no gene match: 6. Per germline, CDR1 DFQATT and CDR2 SNEGSKA (reference sequence). The CDR3 spans 13 residues.

This clonotype appeared a few times. V gene TRBV10-3 combines with J gene TRBJ2-2; 7 bases are shared with TRBD2. The CDR3 runs 13 residues. CDR1 is ENHRY and CDR2 is SYGVKD in the germline V gene. Unmatched junction bases numbered 1, after V lost 6 bases and J lost 3 bases. The DNA for the CDR3 is TGTGCCATCAGGGGAGGGGACACCGGGGAGCTGTTTTTT. It encodes CAIRGGDTGELFF.

The chain combines TRBV28 with TRBJ2-7; 9 positions match TRBD2. This CDR3 spans 16 amino acids. V lost 9 bases and J lost 6; bases outside the gene matches: 18. CDR1 is MDHEN, CDR2 SYDVKM, per germline. The DNA of the CDR3 is TGTGCCAGTCAGTTTGGTAGCGGGGGCCACTCTGGCGAGCAGTACTTC. This encodes CASQFGSGGHSGEQYF. The full variable domain, rest sourced from reference TRBV28 and TRBJ2-7, is DVKVTQSSRYLVKRTGEKVFLECVQDMDHENMFWYRQDPGLGLRLIYFSYDVKMKEKGDIPEGYSVSREKKERFSLILESASTNQTSMYLCASQFGSGGHSGEQYFGPGTRLTVT.

The V call is TRBV5-1, the J call TRBJ2-3, with 12 bases fitting TRBD2. Germline V gene data show CDR1 as SGHRS and CDR2 as YFSETQ. CDR3 length equals 17 residues. The J segment lost 4 bases and the V segment lost 2 bases, leaving 8 bases of the junction unmatched. The CDR3 spells CASSFGTSGSYADTQYF. The CDR3, as DNA: TGCGCCAGCAGCTTCGGGACTAGCGGGTCCTACGCAGATACGCAGTATTTT.

This clonotype was seen more than once but under ten times. The CDR3 loop is CSARGGLAGDEQYF. In nucleotides, the CDR3 is TGCAGTGCTAGAGGGGGGCTAGCGGGAGACGAGCAGTACTTC. This chain uses TRBV20-1 with TRBJ2-7; 10 nucleotides agree with TRBD2. V lost 1 base to trimming and J lost 5 bases; unmatched junction nucleotides: 5. CDR1 is DFQATT, CDR2 SNEGSKA, per germline (reference sequence). The CDR3 is 14 amino acids.

V and J are TRBV20-1 and TRBJ1-1, with a possible D match to TRBD1 (6 bases). The CDR3 loop spans 14 amino acids. Looked up from germline, CDR1 is DFQATT and CDR2 is SNEGSKA (reference sequence). CDR3 amino acids: CRSGTPDMNTEAFF. The CDR3, as DNA: TGCAGGTCCGGGACACCCGACATGAACACTGAAGCTTTCTTT.

This clonotype was seen a handful of times. This chain links TRBV10-3 with TRBJ2-7, with unresolved D. This CDR3 spans 12 amino acids. CDR1 is ENHRY, CDR2 SYGVKD, per germline. V was clipped by 2 bases and J by 3 bases, with 5 bases between them. CDR3 residues: CAISEQDYEQYF. The CDR3 bases are TGTGCCATCAGTGAGCAGGACTACGAGCAGTACTTC.

The chain recombines TRBV6-5 with TRBJ2-3; tentative D call: TRBD2 (5 bases). This CDR3 is built from 18 residues. Looked up from germline, CDR1 is MNHEY and CDR2 is SVGAGI. The V end was cut by 0 bases, the J end by 0 bases, with 16 bases between. DNA for the CDR3: TGTGCCAGCAGTTACTCGCTTCGTCAGAGCGGTAGCACAGATACGCAGTATTTT. Protein: CASSYSLRQSGSTDTQYF.

In this sample, this clonotype turned up a few times. This chain connects TRBV5-1 to TRBJ2-5; 15 nucleotides line up with TRBD2. V lost 4 bases and J lost 5; bases outside the gene matches: 6. Germline V gene lookup returns CDR1 SGHRS and CDR2 YFSETQ. CDR3 length: 16 residues. The CDR3 sequence: CASSAGLAGGPETQYF. CDR3 bases: TGCGCCAGCAGCGCAGGACTAGCGGGGGGGCCGGAGACCCAGTACTTC.

The V gene is TRBV29-1, the J gene TRBJ1-2, with D possibly being TRBD1 (6 bases). V gave up 0 bases and J gave up 8 bases, with 19 bases separating them. There are 15 residues in the CDR3. Germline V gene data show CDR1 as SQVTM and CDR2 as ANQGSEA. The CDR3 region is CSVEDYGVRGGGYTF. CDR3 bases: TGCAGCGTTGAAGACTATGGTGTCCGTGGGGGCGGCTACACCTTC.

This clonotype showed up many times. The chain couples TRBV3-1 to TRBJ1-1; no definite D call. The CDR3 is 12 residues long. Germline assignment: CDR1 LGHDT and CDR2 YNNKEL (reference sequence). V lost 3 bases and J 6 bases, leaving 8 bases between the germline ends. The CDR3 nucleotides read TGTGCCAGCAGCCAGGGTGGGCCTGAAGCTTTCTTT. Protein product: CASSQGGPEAFF.

This clonotype was picked up a small number of times. The rearrangement uses TRBV5-1 and TRBJ2-3, with TRBD1 identical over 9 bases. This CDR3 is 17 amino acids long. Germline lookup yields CDR1 SGHRS and CDR2 YFSETQ. V dropped 4 bases and J dropped 6; count of bases not matched to a gene: 15. CDR3: CASSLSRPGQGRDTQYF. As DNA, the CDR3 is TGCGCCAGCAGCCTTTCAAGACCGGGACAGGGACGGGATACGCAGTATTTT.

This chain links TRBV19 with TRBJ2-3; TRBD2 matches at 16 bases. Per germline, CDR1 LNHDA and CDR2 SQIVND (reference sequence). J gave up 1 base and V 6 bases, and 13 bases lay outside the gene matches. This CDR3 has 20 amino acids. The CDR3 coding sequence is TGTGCCAGTAGCCCTATTCCGGGACTAGCGGGAGGGCCTGGCACAGATACGCAGTATTTT. Amino acid sequence: CASSPIPGLAGGPGTDTQYF.

This clonotype was counted a few times. The genes are TRBV5-6 and TRBJ2-3, with D maybe TRBD2 (6 bases). Looked up from germline, CDR1 is SGHDT and CDR2 is YYEEEE. This CDR3 is built from 15 residues. V was cut by 2 bases and J by 4 bases, with 14 bases left in between. Written as DNA, the CDR3 is TGTGCCAGCAGCTTACTAGCACAAGTCTCAGATACGCAGTATTTT. Its protein product is CASSLLAQVSDTQYF.

The chain recombines TRBV4-2 with TRBJ2-3, with TRBD2 as a possible D gene (5 bases). The germline gives CDR1 LGHNA, CDR2 YNFKEQ. The CDR3 loop spans 14 amino acids. V was clipped by 3 bases and J by 4 bases, with 11 bases between them. The CDR3 is CASSQTRGSDTQYF. CDR3 nucleotides: TGTGCCAGCAGCCAGACTCGAGGGTCAGATACGCAGTATTTT.

This chain uses TRBV27 with TRBJ2-1, with 7 bases matching TRBD2. The trim removed 6 bases at V and 5 bases at J, leaving 7 bases unmatched. The CDR3 runs to 14 residues. The germline gives CDR1 MNHEY, CDR2 SMNVEV (reference sequence). In DNA form, the CDR3 reads TGTGCCAGCAGGCCTAGCGGCCAAAACAATGAGCAGTTCTTC. The encoded protein is CASRPSGQNNEQFF.

This clonotype was seen a handful of times. The chain employs TRBV5-1 and TRBJ2-7, with unresolved D. In germline, CDR1 is SGHRS, CDR2 YFSETQ. Trimming removed 9 bases at V and 5 bases at J, with 24 bases between. The CDR3 is 15 residues long. The CDR3 reads CAIQPPGRIRNEQYV. The DNA of the CDR3 is TGCGCCATCCAGCCTCCCGGCAGGATCCGTAACGAGCAGTACGTC.

The chain employs TRBV5-1 and TRBJ1-4; D gene uncertain. V was trimmed by 0 bases and J by 11 bases, leaving 11 bases between them. Germline values: CDR1 SGHRS, CDR2 YFSETQ. The CDR3 loop spans 13 amino acids. CDR3 DNA: TGCGCCAGCAGCTTGGGAGAACGTGAGAAACTGTTTTTT. It encodes CASSLGEREKLFF. The complete variable domain, with remaining parts taken from reference TRBV5-1 and TRBJ1-4, reads KAGVTQTPRYLIKTRGQQVTLSCSPISGHRSVSWYQQTPGQGLQFLFEYFSETQRNKGNFPGRFSGRQFSNSRSEMNVSTLELGDSALYLCASSLGEREKLFFGSGTQLSVL.